This entry lists 14 T cell receptor beta chains sequenced from one sample in a study of shared clonotypes between healthy human individuals. The protocol was immunoSEQ multiplex PCR, while the TCRdb copy is restricted to in-frame clones and leaves out a portion. The repertoire includes some 660,000 clones, less than 80% of them detected once, and around 2% sits in the top ten. Specimen: memory CD4+ T cells sorted from blood. As for subset: CD45RA-negative fraction. These receptors all stem from a woman between 25 and 40 years old in good health.

The chain employs TRBV7-8 and TRBJ2-7; D unresolved. Per germline, CDR1 SGHVS and CDR2 FQNEAQ. Trimming cost V 2 bases and J 6 bases, with 11 bases left between them. The CDR3 sequence is 13 residues long. The CDR3 protein is CASSLQILGEQYF. The CDR3, as DNA: TGTGCCAGCAGCTTACAAATATTGGGCGAGCAGTACTTC. Complete variable domain (other parts from reference TRBV7-8 and TRBJ2-7): GAGVSQSPRYKVAKRGQDVALRCDPISGHVSLFWYQQALGQGPEFLTYFQNEAQLDKSGLPSDRFFAERPEGSVSTLKIQRTQQEDSAVYLCASSLQILGEQYFGPGTRLTVT.

The V call is TRBV6-4, the J call TRBJ1-1; 7 bases fit TRBD1. Germline loops: CDR1 MRHNA, CDR2 SNTAGT. This CDR3 spans 15 amino acids. With 0 bases clipped from V and 6 bases from J, the junction kept 7 bases outside the gene matches. CDR3 region: CASSDSRGGGAEAFF. CDR3 in DNA: TGTGCCAGCAGTGACTCCCGGGGAGGGGGCGCTGAAGCTTTCTTT.

The rearrangement uses TRBV29-1 and TRBJ2-3, with D possibly being TRBD1 (6 bases). Looked up from germline, CDR1 is SQVTM and CDR2 is ANQGSEA. The CDR3 loop spans 13 amino acids. Trimming took 8 bases from V and 2 from J, leaving 14 bases between them. The CDR3 loop reads CSQRGQNTDTQYF. In nucleotides, the CDR3 is TGCAGCCAACGAGGACAGAACACAGATACGCAGTATTTT.

The chain links TRBV6-5 to TRBJ1-1, with D uncertain. The germline V and J ends were trimmed by 0 bases and 11 bases, with 19 bases remaining between them. This CDR3 has 15 amino acids. The germline gives CDR1 MNHEY, CDR2 SVGAGI. The chain's CDR3 is CASSYSMVGSRRAFF. CDR3 DNA: TGTGCCAGCAGTTACTCGATGGTCGGGTCGAGACGGGCTTTCTTT.

As concerns this clone: At one end the junction does not follow the germline gene, possibly because of a read error. The V gene is TRBV19, the J gene TRBJ1-2; maybe TRBD1 (6 bases). Germline V gives CDR1 LNHDA, CDR2 SQIVND (reference sequence). The CDR3 contains 15 residues. CDR3 amino acids: CASSTGGASAYGYTF. CDR3 sequence (DNA): TGTGCCAGCAGTACGGGGGGCGCTTCGGCCTATGGCTACACCTTC.

The chain couples TRBV9 to TRBJ2-5; D may be TRBD1 (5 bases). V gave up 0 bases and J gave up 5 bases, with 8 bases separating them. The CDR3 spans 13 residues. Germline values: CDR1 SGDLS, CDR2 YYNGEE. CDR3 in DNA: TGTGCCAGCAGCGTAGGTTCAGGGGAGACCCAGTACTTC. This sequence encodes CASSVGSGETQYF.

This chain joins TRBV5-1 and TRBJ2-5, with 10 bases matching TRBD2. The CDR3 has 14 amino acids. Germline V lookup: CDR1 SGHRS, CDR2 YFSETQ. The V and J ends lost 5 bases and 2 bases, in that order; junction bases with no gene match: 3. The CDR3 DNA is TGCGCCAGCAGACCGGGACTAGCGCAAGAGACCCAGTACTTC. It codes for CASRPGLAQETQYF.

The chain uses TRBV7-9 and TRBJ2-1; D gene unclear. V gave up 8 bases and J gave up 0 bases, with 11 bases separating them. Germline V gene data show CDR1 as SEHNR and CDR2 as FQNEAQ (reference sequence). The CDR3 spans 14 residues. The CDR3 protein is CASSWQASYNEQFF. CDR3 coding DNA: TGTGCCAGCTCGTGGCAGGCCTCCTACAATGAGCAGTTCTTC.

J is TRBJ2-2 and V is TRBV27; the D is unclear. Trimming removed 7 bases at V and 8 bases at J, with 20 bases between. The CDR3 has 15 amino acids. Germline-derived CDR1 and CDR2 are MNHEY and SMNVEV (reference sequence). Here the CDR3 reads CASTPHPGRRGELFF. DNA for the CDR3: TGTGCCAGCACACCCCACCCCGGACGGAGAGGGGAGCTGTTTTTT.

CDR3 sequence reads: CASSPSSYEQYF. CDR3 bases: TGTGCCAGCAGTCCATCTTCCTACGAGCAGTACTTC. The V call is TRBV27, the J call TRBJ2-7, with D unresolved. V was trimmed by 5 bases and J by 1 base, leaving 6 bases between them. Germline CDR1 MNHEY, CDR2 SMNVEV (reference sequence). The CDR3 has 12 residues.

This sequence joins TRBV28 and TRBJ1-3; 9 nucleotides align to TRBD1. The germline CDR1 and CDR2 sequences are MDHEN and SYDVKM. V lost 8 bases to trimming and J lost 4 bases; unmatched junction nucleotides: 6. There are 14 residues in the CDR3. CDR3 residues: CASAPGQGGNTIYF. Written as DNA, the CDR3 is TGTGCCAGCGCGCCGGGACAGGGAGGAAACACCATATATTTT.

This chain uses TRBV6-1 with TRBJ1-2; 8 nucleotides agree with TRBD1. The germline CDR1 and CDR2 sequences are MNHNS and SASEGT. V dropped 7 bases and J dropped 8; count of bases not matched to a gene: 6. The CDR3 runs to 12 residues. The CDR3 here is CASNPTGGGYTF. The CDR3 DNA is TGTGCCAGCAACCCAACAGGGGGAGGCTACACCTTC.

This chain uses TRBV27 with TRBJ1-6, with no clear D. CDR1 and CDR2 (germline): MNHEY, SMNVEV (reference sequence). This CDR3 contains 12 residues. Trimming took 8 bases from V and 9 from J, leaving 11 bases between them. The CDR3 loop is CASGRASSPLHF. CDR3 coding DNA: TGTGCCAGCGGACGGGCAAGTTCACCCCTCCACTTT.

The chain links TRBV29-1 to TRBJ1-4; TRBD1 agrees at 8 bases. J was trimmed by 5 bases and V by 6 bases; bases with no gene match: 5. Per the germline V gene, CDR1 is SQVTM and CDR2 is ANQGSEA. The CDR3 covers 13 residues. The CDR3 region has the DNA TGCAGCGTAACCGGGACAGGCAATGAAAAACTGTTTTTT. It encodes CSVTGTGNEKLFF.